The source of this T cell receptor (beta chain) is a study of OX40 agonist ivuxolimab in advanced cancers. About the investigation overall: Ivuxolimab, which targeted the costimulatory receptor OX40 (CD134), was an agonistic, fully human IgG2 monoclonal antibody. Intravenous ivuxolimab was administered to patients every 2 weeks at six dose levels: 0.01, 0.1, 0.3, 1.5, 3 and 10 mg/kg. Among the approximately 54 dose-escalation patients, about 20 had hepatocellular carcinoma, 15 melanoma, 9 renal cell carcinoma and 9 head and neck cancer. A male proportion of 75% to 85% and a mean age of roughly 55 years, ranging from about 20 to 79, were recorded for the dose-escalation cohort. Prior anti-PD-1, anti-PD-L1 or anti-CTLA-4 therapy was permitted, and approximately 40% of dose-escalation patients had received checkpoint inhibitors. Three dose-escalation patients achieved partial responses, one with hepatocellular carcinoma and two with cutaneous melanoma. Peripheral TCRbeta sequencing aimed to test whether ivuxolimab altered TCR sequence diversity and caused clonal T-cell expansion. The paper describes the monotherapy dose-escalation part (N = 52 patients) of the phase I trial of ivuxolimab. The paper's findings and limits, for the study overall: At doses of 0.1 to 3.0 mg/kg, clonal expansion of both CD4+ and CD8+ T cells in blood was seen between baseline and week 6. The antigen specificity of the peripheral T cells that underwent clonal expansion was not determined. After ivuxolimab, more expanded clones were found on average in CD8+ T cells than in CD4+ T cells. In the 0.1-3.0 mg/kg groups, partial responders were among the patients with the lowest normalized peripheral clonal expansion, particularly in CD8+ T cells. Low levels of normalized T-cell clonal expansion were also shown by some nonresponding patients.

This clone was detected once. This clone's antigen is unknown. Base qualities are not at hand, and no much larger clone is one base apart. Genomic DNA was isolated from the sorted cells so that the TCRbeta CDR3 region could be sequenced. The immunoSEQ Assay was used for sequencing of TCRbeta CDR3 regions. TCRdb obtained this table from immuneACCESS and retained in-frame rearrangements with V and J assigned. These tables miss some clones; where compared with another copy, unresolved V genes account for less than half of the shortfall, and the remainder is unexplained. The sample includes some 86,000 clones, with about 94% observed a single time. Clones ranked in the top ten supply around a tenth of the sample. Patients with a history of autoimmune disease or receiving systemic immunosuppression were excluded from the trial. Peripheral blood for TCR sequencing was collected from all dose cohorts at baseline, on cycle 4 day 1, and on cycle 7 day 1. The samples were drawn from a first-in-human, open-label, multicenter phase I dose-escalation trial of ivuxolimab. Adults with locally advanced or metastatic melanoma, renal cell carcinoma, hepatocellular carcinoma or head and neck squamous cell carcinoma were enrolled in the trial. Before TCR sequencing, CD4+ T cells and CD8+ T cells from peripheral blood were sorted into separate populations.

From its cysteine to its phenylalanine, the CDR3 spans 16 amino acids. The DNA shown is the 48-base CDR3, in frame from base 1. After removal of 5 bases from V and 3 bases from J, the junction retains 12 bases not matched to a gene. CDR1 and CDR2 were assigned from the germline V gene as MDHEN and SYDVKM. The sequence came from an adult with an advanced solid tumor such as melanoma, head and neck, liver or kidney cancer. This material consisted of CD4+ or CD8+ T cells sorted from blood, taken in a trial of the OX40 agonist ivuxolimab. The sequence joins TRBV28 to TRBJ1-2; TRBD1 matches 7 bases in the middle. The bases read TGTGCCAGCAGTACCAGGGGAGGGGGCGCGCACTATGGCTACACCTTC. Its coded protein is CASSTRGGGAHYGYTF.